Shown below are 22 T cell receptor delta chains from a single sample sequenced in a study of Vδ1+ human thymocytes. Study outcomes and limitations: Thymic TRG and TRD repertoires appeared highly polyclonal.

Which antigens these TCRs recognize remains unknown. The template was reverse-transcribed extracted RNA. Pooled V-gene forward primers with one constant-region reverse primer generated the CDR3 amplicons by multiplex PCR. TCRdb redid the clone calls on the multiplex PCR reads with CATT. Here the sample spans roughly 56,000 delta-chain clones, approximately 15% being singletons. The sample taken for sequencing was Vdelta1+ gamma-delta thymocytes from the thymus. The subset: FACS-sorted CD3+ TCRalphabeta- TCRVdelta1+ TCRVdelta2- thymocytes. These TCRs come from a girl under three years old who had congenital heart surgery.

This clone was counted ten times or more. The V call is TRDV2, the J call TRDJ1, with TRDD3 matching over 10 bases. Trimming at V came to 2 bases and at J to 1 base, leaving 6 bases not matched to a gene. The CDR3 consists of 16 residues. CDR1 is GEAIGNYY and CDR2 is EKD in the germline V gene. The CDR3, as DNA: TGTGCCTGTGACATAATGGGGGATACTGTCACCGATAAACTCATCTTT. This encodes CACDIMGDTVTDKLIF.

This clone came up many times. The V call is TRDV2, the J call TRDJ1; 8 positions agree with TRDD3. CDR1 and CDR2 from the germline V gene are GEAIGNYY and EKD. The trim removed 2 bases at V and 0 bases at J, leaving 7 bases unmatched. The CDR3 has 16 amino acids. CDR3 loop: CACDIPHGGYTDKLIF. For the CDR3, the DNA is TGTGCCTGTGACATTCCTCATGGGGGATACACCGATAAACTCATCTTT.

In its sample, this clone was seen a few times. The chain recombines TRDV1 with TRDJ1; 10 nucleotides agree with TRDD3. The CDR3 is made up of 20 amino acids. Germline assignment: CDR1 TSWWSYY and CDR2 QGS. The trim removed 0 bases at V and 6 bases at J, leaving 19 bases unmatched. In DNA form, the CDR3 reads TGTGCTCTTGGGGAACTAGGAAGAGGCTTCCCCCGTACTGGGGGATATAAACTCATCTTT. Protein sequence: CALGELGRGFPRTGGYKLIF.

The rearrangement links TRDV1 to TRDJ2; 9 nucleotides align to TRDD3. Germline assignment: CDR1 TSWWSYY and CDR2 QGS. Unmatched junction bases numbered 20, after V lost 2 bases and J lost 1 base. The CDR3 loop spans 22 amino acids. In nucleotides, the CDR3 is TGTGCTCTTGGGGAAATGAGGATGGGGGATAAAGACATTAATTATTTGACAGCACAACTCTTCTTT. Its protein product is CALGEMRMGDKDINYLTAQLFF.

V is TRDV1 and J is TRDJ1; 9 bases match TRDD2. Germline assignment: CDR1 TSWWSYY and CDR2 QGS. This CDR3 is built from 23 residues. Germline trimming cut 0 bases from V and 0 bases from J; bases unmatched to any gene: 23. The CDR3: CALGELWVEPSYVAPPYTDKLIF. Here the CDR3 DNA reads TGTGCTCTTGGGGAACTTTGGGTGGAGCCTTCCTACGTTGCCCCGCCGTACACCGATAAACTCATCTTT.

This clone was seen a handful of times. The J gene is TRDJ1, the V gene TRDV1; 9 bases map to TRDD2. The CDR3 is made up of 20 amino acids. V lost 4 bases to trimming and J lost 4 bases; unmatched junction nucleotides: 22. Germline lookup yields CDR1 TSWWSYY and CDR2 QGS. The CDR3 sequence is CALGGPILPTLYWAVDKLIF. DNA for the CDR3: TGTGCTCTTGGGGGACCCATCCTTCCTACTCTATACTGGGCCGTCGATAAACTCATCTTT.

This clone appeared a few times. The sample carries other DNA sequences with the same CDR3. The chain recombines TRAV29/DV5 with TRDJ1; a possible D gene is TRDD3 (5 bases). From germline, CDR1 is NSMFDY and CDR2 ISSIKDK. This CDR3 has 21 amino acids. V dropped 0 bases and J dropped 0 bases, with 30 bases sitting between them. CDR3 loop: CAASDIGVATSRGAYTDKLIF. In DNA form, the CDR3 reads TGTGCAGCAAGCGATATTGGGGTAGCCACTAGTCGGGGGGCCTACACCGATAAACTCATCTTT.

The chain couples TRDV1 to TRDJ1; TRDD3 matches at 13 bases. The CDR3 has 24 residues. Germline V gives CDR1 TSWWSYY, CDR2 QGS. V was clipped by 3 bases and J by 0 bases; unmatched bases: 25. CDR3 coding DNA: TGTGCTCTTGGGGATAGCGCAACTTTCCCCAACTGGGGGATACGCCCTGGGTACACCGATAAACTCATCTTT. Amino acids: CALGDSATFPNWGIRPGYTDKLIF.

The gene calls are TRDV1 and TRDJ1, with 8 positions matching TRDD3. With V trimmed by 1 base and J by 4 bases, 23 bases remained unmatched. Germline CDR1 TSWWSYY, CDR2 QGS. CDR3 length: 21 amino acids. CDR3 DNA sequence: TGTGCTCTTGGGGAACCCCTACGTTGGAGGTACTGGGGGCCAGATTTCGATAAACTCATCTTT. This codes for CALGEPLRWRYWGPDFDKLIF.

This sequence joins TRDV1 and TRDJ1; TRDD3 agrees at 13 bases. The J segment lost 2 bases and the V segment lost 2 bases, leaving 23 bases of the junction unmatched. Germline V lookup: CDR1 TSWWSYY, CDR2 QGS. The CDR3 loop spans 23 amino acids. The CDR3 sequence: CALGEVALHTFTGGYGRTDKLIF. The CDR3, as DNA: TGTGCTCTTGGGGAAGTCGCCCTACACACCTTTACTGGGGGATACGGGAGGACCGATAAACTCATCTTT.

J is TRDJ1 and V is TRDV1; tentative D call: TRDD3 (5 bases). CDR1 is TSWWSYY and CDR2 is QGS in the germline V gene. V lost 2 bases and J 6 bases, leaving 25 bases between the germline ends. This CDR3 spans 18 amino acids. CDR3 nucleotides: TGTGCTCTTGGGGAAGACGGTAACGAGGGGTCCTGGGCGCATAAACTCATCTTT. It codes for CALGEDGNEGSWAHKLIF.

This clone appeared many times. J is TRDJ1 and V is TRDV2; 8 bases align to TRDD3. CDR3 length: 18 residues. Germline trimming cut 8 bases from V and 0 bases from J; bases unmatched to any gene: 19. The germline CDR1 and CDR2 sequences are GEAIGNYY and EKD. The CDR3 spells CASYNVGIRSSDTDKLIF. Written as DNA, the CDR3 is TGTGCCTCCTATAACGTAGGGATACGAAGTTCGGACACCGATAAACTCATCTTT.

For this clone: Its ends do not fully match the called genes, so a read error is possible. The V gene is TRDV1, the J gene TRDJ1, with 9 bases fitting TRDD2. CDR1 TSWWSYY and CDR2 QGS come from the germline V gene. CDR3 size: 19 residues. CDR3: CALGARPSYSLGPTVKLIF. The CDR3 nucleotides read TGTGCTCTTGGGGCCCGGCCTTCCTACTCGCTGGGACCTACCGTTAAACTCATCTTT.

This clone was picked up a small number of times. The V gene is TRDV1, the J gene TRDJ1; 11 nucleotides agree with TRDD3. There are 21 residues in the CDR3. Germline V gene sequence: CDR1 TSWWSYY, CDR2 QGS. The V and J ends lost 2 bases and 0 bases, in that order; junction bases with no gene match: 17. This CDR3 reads CALGEVLGDTTRGPYTDKLIF. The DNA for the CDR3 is TGTGCTCTTGGGGAAGTTTTGGGGGATACGACAAGGGGGCCCTACACCGATAAACTCATCTTT.

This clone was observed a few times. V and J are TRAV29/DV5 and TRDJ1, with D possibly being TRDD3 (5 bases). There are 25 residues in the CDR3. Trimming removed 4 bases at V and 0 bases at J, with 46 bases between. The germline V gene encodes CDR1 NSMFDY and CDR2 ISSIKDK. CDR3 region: CAARRDDCGEREYMPGRLNTDKLIF. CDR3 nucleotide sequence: TGTGCAGCACGAAGGGATGATTGTGGTGAAAGGGAATATATGCCCGGTCGGTTAAACACCGATAAACTCATCTTT. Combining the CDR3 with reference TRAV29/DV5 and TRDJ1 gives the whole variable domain DQQVKQNSPSLSVQEGRISILNCDYTNSMFDYFLWYKKYPAEGPTFLISISSIKDKNEDGRFTVFLNKSAKHLSLHIVPSQPGDSAVYFCAARRDDCGEREYMPGRLNTDKLIFGKGTRVTVEP.

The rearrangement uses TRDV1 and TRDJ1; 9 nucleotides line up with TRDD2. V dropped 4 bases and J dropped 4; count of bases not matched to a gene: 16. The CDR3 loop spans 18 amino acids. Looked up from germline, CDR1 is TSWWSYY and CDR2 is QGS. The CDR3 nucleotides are TGTGCTCTTGGGGTACCGCCTTCCTACGGTGGTACCCTCGATAAACTCATCTTT. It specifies CALGVPPSYGGTLDKLIF.

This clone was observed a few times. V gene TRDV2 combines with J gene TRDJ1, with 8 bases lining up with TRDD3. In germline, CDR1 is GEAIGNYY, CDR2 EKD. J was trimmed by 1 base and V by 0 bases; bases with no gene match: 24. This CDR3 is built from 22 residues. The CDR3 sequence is CACDTGPPLGTYWGYFTDKLIF. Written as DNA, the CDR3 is TGTGCCTGTGACACCGGACCCCCACTTGGAACGTACTGGGGATACTTCACCGATAAACTCATCTTT.

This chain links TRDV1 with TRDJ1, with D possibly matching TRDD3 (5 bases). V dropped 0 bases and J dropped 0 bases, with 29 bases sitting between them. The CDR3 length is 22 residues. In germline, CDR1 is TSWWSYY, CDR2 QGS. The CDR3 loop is CALGELPVSNYGKGTYTDKLIF. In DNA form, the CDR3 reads TGTGCTCTTGGGGAACTTCCTGTTTCTAACTACGGGAAGGGGACTTACACCGATAAACTCATCTTT.

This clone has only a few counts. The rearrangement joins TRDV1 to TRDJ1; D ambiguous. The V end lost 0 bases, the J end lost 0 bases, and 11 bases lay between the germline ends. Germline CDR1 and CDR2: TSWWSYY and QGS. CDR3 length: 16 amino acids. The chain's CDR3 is CALGELAVRNTDKLIF. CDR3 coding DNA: TGTGCTCTTGGGGAACTAGCAGTCCGTAACACCGATAAACTCATCTTT.

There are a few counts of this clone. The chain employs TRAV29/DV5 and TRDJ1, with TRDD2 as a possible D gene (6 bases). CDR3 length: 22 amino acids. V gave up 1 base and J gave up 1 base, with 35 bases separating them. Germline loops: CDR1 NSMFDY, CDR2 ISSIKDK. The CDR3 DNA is TGTGCAGCAAGCTGCCCACGACTTCTCTTCCTGTTGAACGGTAGGGCCACCGATAAACTCATCTTT. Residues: CAASCPRLLFLLNGRATDKLIF.

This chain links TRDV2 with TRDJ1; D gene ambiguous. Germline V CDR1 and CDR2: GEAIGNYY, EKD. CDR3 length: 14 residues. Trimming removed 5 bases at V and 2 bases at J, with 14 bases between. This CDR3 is CACADGEKTDKLIF. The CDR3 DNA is TGTGCCTGTGCCGACGGTGAGAAAACCGATAAACTCATCTTT.

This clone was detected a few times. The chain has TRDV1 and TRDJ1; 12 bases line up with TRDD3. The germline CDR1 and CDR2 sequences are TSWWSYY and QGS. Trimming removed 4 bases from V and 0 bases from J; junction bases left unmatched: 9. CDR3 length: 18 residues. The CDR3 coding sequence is TGTGCTCTTGGGGTTAAATACTGGGGGATACAAGACACCGATAAACTCATCTTT. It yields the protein CALGVKYWGIQDTDKLIF.